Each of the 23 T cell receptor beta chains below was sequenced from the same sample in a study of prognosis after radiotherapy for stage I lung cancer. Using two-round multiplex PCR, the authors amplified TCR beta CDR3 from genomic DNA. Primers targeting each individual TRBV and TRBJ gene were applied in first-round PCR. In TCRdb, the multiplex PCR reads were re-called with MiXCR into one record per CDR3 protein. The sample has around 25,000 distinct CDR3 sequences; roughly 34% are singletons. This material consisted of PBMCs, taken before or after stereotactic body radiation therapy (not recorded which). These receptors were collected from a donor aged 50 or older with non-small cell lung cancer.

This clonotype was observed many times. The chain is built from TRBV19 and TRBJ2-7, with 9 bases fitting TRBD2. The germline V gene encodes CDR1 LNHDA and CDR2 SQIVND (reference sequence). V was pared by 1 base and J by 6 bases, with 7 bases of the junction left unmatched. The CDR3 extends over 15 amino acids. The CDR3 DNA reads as TGTGCCAGTAGTATAGGTGCCCTAGCGGGGACCGAGCAGTACTTC. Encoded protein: CASSIGALAGTEQYF.

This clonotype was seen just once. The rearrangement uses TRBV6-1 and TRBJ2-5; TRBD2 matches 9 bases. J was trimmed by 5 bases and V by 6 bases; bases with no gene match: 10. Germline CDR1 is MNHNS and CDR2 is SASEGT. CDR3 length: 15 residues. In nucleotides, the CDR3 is TGTGCCAGCAGCCCAGGACTAGCGTTAGCGGAGACCCAGTACTTC. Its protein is CASSPGLALAETQYF.

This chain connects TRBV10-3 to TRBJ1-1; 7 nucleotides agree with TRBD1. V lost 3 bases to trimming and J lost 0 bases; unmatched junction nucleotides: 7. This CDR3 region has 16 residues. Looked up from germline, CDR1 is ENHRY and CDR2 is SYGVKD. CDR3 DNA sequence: TGTGCCATCAGTGACAGGACAGGATTAATGAACACTGAAGCTTTCTTT. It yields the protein CAISDRTGLMNTEAFF.

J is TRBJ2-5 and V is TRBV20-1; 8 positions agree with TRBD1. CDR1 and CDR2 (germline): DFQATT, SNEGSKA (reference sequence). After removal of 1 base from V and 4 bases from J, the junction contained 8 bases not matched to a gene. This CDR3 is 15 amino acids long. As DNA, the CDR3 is TGCAGTGCTAGAGGCCGCCCAGGGGGCTCAGAGACCCAGTACTTC. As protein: CSARGRPGGSETQYF.

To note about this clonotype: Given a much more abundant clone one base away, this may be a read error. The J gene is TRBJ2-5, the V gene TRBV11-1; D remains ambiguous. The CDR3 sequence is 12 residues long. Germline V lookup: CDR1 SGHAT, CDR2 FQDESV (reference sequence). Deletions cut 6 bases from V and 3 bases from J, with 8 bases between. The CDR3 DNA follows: TGTGCCAGCAGACCCATCGAAGAGACCCAGTACTTC. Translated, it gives CASRPIEETQYF. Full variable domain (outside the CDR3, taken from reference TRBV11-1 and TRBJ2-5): EAEVAQSPRYKITEKSQAVAFWCDPISGHATLYWYRQILGQGPELLVQFQDESVVDDSQLPKDRFSAERLKGVDSTLKIQPAELGDSAMYLCASRPIEETQYFGPGTRLLVL.

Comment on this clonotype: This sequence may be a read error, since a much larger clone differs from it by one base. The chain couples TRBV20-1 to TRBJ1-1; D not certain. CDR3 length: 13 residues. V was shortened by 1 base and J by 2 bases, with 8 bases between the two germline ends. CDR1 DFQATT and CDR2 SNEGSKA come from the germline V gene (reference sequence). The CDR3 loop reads CSARGTDNTEAFF. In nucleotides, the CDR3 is TGCAGTGCTAGAGGTACAGATAACACTGAAGCTTTCTTT.

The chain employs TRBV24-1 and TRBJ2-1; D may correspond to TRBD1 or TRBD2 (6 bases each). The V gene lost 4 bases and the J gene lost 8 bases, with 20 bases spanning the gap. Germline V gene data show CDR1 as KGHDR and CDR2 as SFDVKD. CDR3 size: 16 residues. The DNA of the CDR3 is TGTGCCACCAGTGACCCGACGGGGGCTACGTTGGATGAGCAGTTCTTC. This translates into CATSDPTGATLDEQFF.

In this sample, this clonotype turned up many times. The DNA of the CDR3 is TGTGCCACCAGCAGAGACAGGGGGGCCTACAATGAGCAGTTCTTC. It is translated as CATSRDRGAYNEQFF. The chain carries TRBV15 and TRBJ2-1; possible D gene TRBD1, 7 bases. Germline CDR1 and CDR2: LNHNV and YYDKDF (reference sequence). The CDR3 contains 15 residues. Trimming cost V 0 bases and J 2 bases, with 8 bases left between them.

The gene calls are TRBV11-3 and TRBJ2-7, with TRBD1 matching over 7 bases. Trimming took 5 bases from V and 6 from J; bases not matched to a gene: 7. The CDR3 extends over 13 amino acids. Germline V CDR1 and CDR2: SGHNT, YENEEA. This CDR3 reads CASSQDRVGEQYF. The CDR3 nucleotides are TGTGCCAGCAGCCAAGACAGGGTAGGCGAGCAGTACTTC.

The CDR3 spells CASSLEGLSGYEQYF. In DNA, the CDR3 is TGCGCCAGCAGCTTGGAGGGACTATCGGGATACGAGCAGTACTTC. The V call is TRBV5-1, the J call TRBJ2-7; 7 nucleotides align to TRBD2. The CDR3 runs 15 residues. Germline CDR1 and CDR2: SGHRS and YFSETQ. Trimming took 0 bases from V and 4 from J; bases not matched to a gene: 7.

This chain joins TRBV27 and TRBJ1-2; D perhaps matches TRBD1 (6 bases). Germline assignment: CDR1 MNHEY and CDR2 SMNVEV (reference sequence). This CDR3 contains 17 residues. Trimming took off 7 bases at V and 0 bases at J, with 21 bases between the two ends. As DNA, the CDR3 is TGTGCCAGCATCCTTAGGGGGGGGCTAGGGGCTAACTATGGCTACACCTTC. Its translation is CASILRGGLGANYGYTF.

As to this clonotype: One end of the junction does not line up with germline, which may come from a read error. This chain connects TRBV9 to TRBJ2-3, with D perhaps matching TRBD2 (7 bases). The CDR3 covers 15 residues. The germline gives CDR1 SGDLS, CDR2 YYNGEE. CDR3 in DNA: TGTACCAGCAGCGTCCTGGGGGGGCGGGGAGATACGCAGTATTTT. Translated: CTSSVLGGRGDTQYF.

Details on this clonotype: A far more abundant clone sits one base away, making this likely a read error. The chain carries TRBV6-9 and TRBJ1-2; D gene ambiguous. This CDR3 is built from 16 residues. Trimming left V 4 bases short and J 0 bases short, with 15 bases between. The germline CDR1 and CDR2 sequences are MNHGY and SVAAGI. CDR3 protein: CASSLNQSLANYGYTF. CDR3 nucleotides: TGTGCCAGCAGTTTAAACCAAAGTCTGGCTAACTATGGCTACACCTTC.

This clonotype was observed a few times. The CDR3 coding sequence is TGTGCCAGCTCACCGGGAGAGACCCAGTACTTC. This encodes CASSPGETQYF. The chain has TRBV18 and TRBJ2-5; D uncertain. The germline V gene encodes CDR1 KGHSH and CDR2 LQKENI. CDR3 length: 11 amino acids. Trimming shortened V by 3 bases and J by 4 bases, and 3 bases separated the two germline ends.

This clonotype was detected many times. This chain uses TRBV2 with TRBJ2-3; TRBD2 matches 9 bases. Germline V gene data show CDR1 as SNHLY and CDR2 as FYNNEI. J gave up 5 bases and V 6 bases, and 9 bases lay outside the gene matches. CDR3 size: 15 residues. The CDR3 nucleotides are TGTGCCAGCAGGGCCGCTAGCGGGAAGGTAGATACGCAGTATTTT. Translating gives CASRAASGKVDTQYF.

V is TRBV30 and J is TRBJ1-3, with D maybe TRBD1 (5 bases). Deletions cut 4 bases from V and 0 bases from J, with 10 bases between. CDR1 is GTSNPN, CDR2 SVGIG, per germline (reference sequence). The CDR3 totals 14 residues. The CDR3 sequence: CAWMQGNSGNTIYF. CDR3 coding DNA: TGTGCCTGGATGCAGGGAAACTCTGGAAACACCATATATTTT.

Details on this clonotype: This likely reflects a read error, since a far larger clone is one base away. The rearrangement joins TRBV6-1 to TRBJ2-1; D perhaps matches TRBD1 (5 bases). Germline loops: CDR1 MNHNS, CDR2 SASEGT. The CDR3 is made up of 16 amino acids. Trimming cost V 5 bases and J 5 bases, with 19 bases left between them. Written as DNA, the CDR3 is TGTGCCAGCAGTTCATCGGCGGCAGGGCCGGACAATGAGCAGTTCTTC. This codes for CASSSSAAGPDNEQFF.

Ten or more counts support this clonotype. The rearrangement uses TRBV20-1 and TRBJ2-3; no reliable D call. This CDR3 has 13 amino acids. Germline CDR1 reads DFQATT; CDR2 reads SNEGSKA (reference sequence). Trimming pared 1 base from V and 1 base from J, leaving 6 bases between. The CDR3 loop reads CSARVPGTDTQYF. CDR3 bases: TGCAGTGCTAGAGTCCCGGGCACAGATACGCAGTATTTT.

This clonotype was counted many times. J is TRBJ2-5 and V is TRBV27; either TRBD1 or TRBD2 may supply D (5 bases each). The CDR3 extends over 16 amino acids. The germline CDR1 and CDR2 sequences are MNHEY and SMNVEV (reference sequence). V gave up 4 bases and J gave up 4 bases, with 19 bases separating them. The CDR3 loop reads CASSSRRGRGPETQYF. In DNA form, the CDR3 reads TGTGCCAGCAGTTCCCGTCGCGGTCGGGGCCCAGAGACCCAGTACTTC.

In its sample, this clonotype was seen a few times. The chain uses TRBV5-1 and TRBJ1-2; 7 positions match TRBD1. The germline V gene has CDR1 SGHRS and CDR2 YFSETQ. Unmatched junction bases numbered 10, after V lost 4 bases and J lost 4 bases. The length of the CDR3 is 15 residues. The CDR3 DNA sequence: TGCGCCAGCAGCGCAACAGGGGAGGGACTCTATGGCTACACCTTC. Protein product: CASSATGEGLYGYTF. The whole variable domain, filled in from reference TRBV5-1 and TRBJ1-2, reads KAGVTQTPRYLIKTRGQQVTLSCSPISGHRSVSWYQQTPGQGLQFLFEYFSETQRNKGNFPGRFSGRQFSNSRSEMNVSTLELGDSALYLCASSATGEGLYGYTFGSGTRLTVV.

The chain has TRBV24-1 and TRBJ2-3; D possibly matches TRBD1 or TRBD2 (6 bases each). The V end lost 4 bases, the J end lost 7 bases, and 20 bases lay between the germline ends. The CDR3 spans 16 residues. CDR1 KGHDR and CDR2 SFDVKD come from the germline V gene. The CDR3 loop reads CATSESGLTGLYTQYF. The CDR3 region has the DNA TGTGCCACCAGTGAGTCGGGACTGACAGGTTTGTATACGCAGTATTTT.

The CDR3 loop reads CASSEWWEGRNEGFF. The CDR3 nucleotides are TGTGCCAGCAGTGAATGGTGGGAGGGCCGGAATGAGGGGTTCTTC. V usage is TRBV25-1 and J usage is TRBJ2-1, with 7 bases lining up with TRBD2. V shed 1 base, J shed 15 bases, and the junction held 15 bases outside the gene matches. The CDR3 contains 15 residues. In germline, CDR1 is MGHDK, CDR2 SYGVNS.

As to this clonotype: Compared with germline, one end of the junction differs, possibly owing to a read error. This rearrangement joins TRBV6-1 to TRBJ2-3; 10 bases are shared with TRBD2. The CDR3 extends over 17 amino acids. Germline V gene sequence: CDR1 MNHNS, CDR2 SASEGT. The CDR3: CVSSLPTSGISTDTQYF. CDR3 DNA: TGTGTCAGCAGTCTACCAACTAGCGGGATAAGCACAGATACGCAGTATTTT.